Following are 25 T cell receptor beta chains from one sample sequenced in a study of spatial heterogeneity in lung cancer. Time point indicated: sample taken at primary tumor resection. One entry per CDR3 protein, called by TCRdb with MiXCR from the 5' RACE reads. The sample carries about 15,000 distinct CDR3 sequences, about 3.6% recorded once. The sequencing here drew on normal lung tissue next to the tumor, taken at surgery. Receptors originate from a male donor with early-stage non-small cell lung cancer.

This clonotype rates as medium-sized. This beta chain slipped into a library made for alpha chains as a stray read, so its size is not meaningful. The rearrangement links TRBV12-3 or TRBV12-4 to TRBJ1-5, with TRBD1 as a possible D gene (6 bases). This CDR3 comprises 13 residues. The V end was cut by 3 bases, the J end by 7 bases, with 10 bases between. For the CDR3, the DNA is TGTGCCAGCAGTTTGGGGGCAGGACAGCCCCAGCATTTT. This gives the protein CASSLGAGQPQHF.

This clonotype was detected many times. For a library built for alpha chains, this beta chain is a stray read; little rests on its size. The chain joins TRBV10-3 to TRBJ2-6; D is unclear. Germline CDR1 reads ENHRY; CDR2 reads SYGVKD. The CDR3 runs to 13 residues. The V and J ends lost 11 bases and 3 bases respectively, with 11 bases between them. The CDR3 DNA sequence: TGTGCCTCCGGAGTGGGTGGGGCCAACGTCCTGACTTTC. The encoded protein is CASGVGGANVLTF.

The table lists this clonotype with many counts. This beta chain is off target for a library built for alpha chains, so its abundance means little. The CDR3 DNA follows: TGTGCCAGCAGCCAAGATCAGTACGGGACCTCCTACGAGCAGTACTTC. This sequence encodes CASSQDQYGTSYEQYF. The V call is TRBV4-2, the J call TRBJ2-7; either TRBD1 or TRBD2 may fit D (5 bases each). The CDR3 sequence is 16 residues long. With 0 bases removed from V and 0 bases from J, the gap between germline ends came to 12 bases. Germline values: CDR1 LGHNA, CDR2 YNFKEQ.

This clonotype was counted ten times or more. Since the library was made to target alpha chains, this beta chain is a stray read and its abundance is not meaningful. CDR3 coding DNA: TGTGCCAGCAGGACTGGACTAGCGGGAGGGTACAATGAGCAGTTCTTC. Amino acid sequence: CASRTGLAGGYNEQFF. The J gene is TRBJ2-1, the V gene TRBV2, with 15 bases lining up with TRBD2. Germline V gene sequence: CDR1 SNHLY, CDR2 FYNNEI. This CDR3 spans 16 amino acids. After removal of 6 bases from V and 4 bases from J, the junction contained 4 bases not matched to a gene.

This clonotype was counted ten times or more. The library was built for alpha chains, so this beta chain is an off-target read and its size means little. The chain joins TRBV6-1 to TRBJ2-2, with 8 bases fitting TRBD2. The CDR3 runs to 13 residues. Germline V lookup: CDR1 MNHNS, CDR2 SASEGT. The J segment lost 5 bases and the V segment lost 7 bases, leaving 3 bases of the junction unmatched. This CDR3 is CASTSGSTGELFF. CDR3 in DNA: TGTGCCAGCACCAGCGGGAGTACCGGGGAGCTGTTTTTT.

Ten or more counts support this clonotype. This beta chain was picked up by a library intended for alpha chains and is off target, so its count carries little meaning. The genes are TRBV25-1 and TRBJ2-1, with TRBD2 matching over 12 bases. Per germline, CDR1 MGHDK and CDR2 SYGVNS. The CDR3 loop spans 16 amino acids. Unmatched junction bases numbered 14, after V lost 7 bases and J lost 10 bases. CDR3: CASTPNRLAGAQEQFF. The CDR3 DNA reads as TGTGCCAGCACCCCAAACCGACTAGCGGGAGCACAGGAGCAGTTCTTC.

This clonotype is medium-sized by share. With the library built for alpha chains, this beta chain is off target and its frequency is not meaningful. This chain uses TRBV10-3 with TRBJ1-1; D gene ambiguous. Germline V gene sequence: CDR1 ENHRY, CDR2 SYGVKD. Trimming removed 2 bases at V and 5 bases at J, with 9 bases between. The CDR3 extends over 13 amino acids. This chain's CDR3 is CAISEVRATEAFF. The DNA for the CDR3 is TGTGCCATCAGTGAGGTTAGAGCGACTGAAGCTTTCTTT.

Ten or more counts support this clonotype. This beta chain lies outside the target of a library built for alpha chains; its clone size means little. V usage is TRBV24-1 and J usage is TRBJ2-3; possibly TRBD1 or TRBD2 for D (6 bases each). In germline, CDR1 is KGHDR, CDR2 SFDVKD. With 10 bases removed from V and 1 base from J, the gap between germline ends came to 14 bases. CDR3 length: 14 amino acids. CDR3 loop: CATGGYPGTDTQYF. In nucleotides, the CDR3 is TGTGCCACGGGGGGCTACCCCGGCACAGATACGCAGTATTTT.

There are many counts of this clonotype. The library was built for alpha chains, so this beta chain is an off-target read and its size means little. The chain links TRBV7-8 to TRBJ2-1; 7 nucleotides match TRBD2. V lost 1 base to trimming and J lost 4 bases; unmatched junction nucleotides: 7. CDR1 is SGHVS, CDR2 FQNEAQ, per germline. The CDR3 has 16 amino acids. CDR3 protein: CASSLGGDYRYNEQFF. DNA for the CDR3: TGTGCCAGCAGCTTAGGCGGGGACTACAGATACAATGAGCAGTTCTTC.

This clonotype was found many times. Since the library was made to target alpha chains, this beta chain is a stray read and its abundance is not meaningful. V usage is TRBV9 and J usage is TRBJ2-3; D possibly corresponds to TRBD1 (5 bases). The CDR3 is 13 amino acids. Germline V CDR1 and CDR2: SGDLS, YYNGEE. The germline V and J ends were trimmed by 4 bases and 2 bases, with 8 bases remaining between them. The CDR3: CASSSGNTDTQYF. The CDR3 nucleotides are TGTGCCAGCAGCTCAGGGAACACAGATACGCAGTATTTT.

Many counts were recorded for this clonotype. In a library made to pick up alpha chains, this beta chain is a stray read with a size that means little. The chain links TRBV2 to TRBJ2-7; tentatively, D is TRBD2 (6 bases). Germline CDR1 SNHLY, CDR2 FYNNEI. This CDR3 has 13 amino acids. V was trimmed by 4 bases and J by 2 bases, leaving 9 bases between them. The CDR3 bases are TGTGCCAGCAGTGGGACTAACACCTACGAGCAGTACTTC. This codes for CASSGTNTYEQYF. The variable domain in full, with the rest retrieved from reference TRBV2 and TRBJ2-7, is EPEVTQTPSHQVTQMGQEVILRCVPISNHLYFYWYRQILGQKVEFLVSFYNNEISEKSEIFDDQFSVERPDGSNFTLKIRSTKLEDSAMYFCASSGTNTYEQYFGPGTRLTVT.

At least ten counts were recorded for this clonotype. The library was designed around alpha chains, so this beta chain is a stray read whose abundance carries little weight. The rearrangement links TRBV20-1 to TRBJ2-5, with a tentative D call TRBD1 (7 bases). CDR1 and CDR2 from the germline V gene are DFQATT and SNEGSKA (reference sequence). V dropped 3 bases and J dropped 2 bases, with 13 bases sitting between them. The length of the CDR3 is 14 residues. The CDR3 bases are TGCAGTGCTAGGAGGGCGGGACAGCAAGAGACCCAGTACTTC. Its protein is CSARRAGQQETQYF.

This clonotype was counted many times. Being off target in a library aimed at alpha chains, this beta chain has a size of little meaning. This chain joins TRBV20-1 and TRBJ1-6; D not resolved. With 0 bases removed from V and 8 bases from J, the gap between germline ends came to 14 bases. CDR3 length equals 15 residues. Germline V gene lookup returns CDR1 DFQATT and CDR2 SNEGSKA (reference sequence). The CDR3 reads CSARDPGGGDSPLHF. CDR3 bases: TGCAGTGCTAGAGACCCCGGAGGTGGGGATTCACCCCTCCACTTT.

For this clonotype: This beta chain is an unintended read in a library built for alpha chains; its size means little. The chain links TRBV6-5 to TRBJ1-1; D gene uncertain. V was clipped by 5 bases and J by 8 bases, with 18 bases between them. The germline V gene encodes CDR1 MNHEY and CDR2 SVGAGI. The CDR3 has 14 residues. CDR3 sequence reads: CASSLVRLGTEAFF. DNA of the CDR3: TGTGCCAGCAGTCTCGTCAGGCTAGGCACCGAAGCTTTCTTT.

Turning to this clonotype: Since it is a stray read in a library aimed at alpha chains, this beta chain has a size that is not meaningful. The chain couples TRBV20-1 to TRBJ1-5; D perhaps matches TRBD1 (6 bases). CDR3 length: 14 residues. The germline gives CDR1 DFQATT, CDR2 SNEGSKA (reference sequence). Trimming cost V 2 bases and J 5 bases, with 13 bases left between them. For the CDR3, the DNA is TGCAGTGCTAGAACAGGGAGAGGGGATCAGCCCCAGCATTTT. This sequence encodes CSARTGRGDQPQHF.

This clonotype was recorded at least ten times. Since the library was made to target alpha chains, this beta chain is a stray read and its abundance is not meaningful. V is TRBV3-1 and J is TRBJ2-3; possibly TRBD1 for D (6 bases). From germline, CDR1 is LGHDT and CDR2 YNNKEL (reference sequence). Between the trimmed V and J ends, which lost 4 bases and 2 bases, there was a span of 13 bases. The CDR3 extends over 15 amino acids. The CDR3 is CASSPRTALTDTQYF. The DNA of the CDR3 is TGTGCCAGCAGCCCACGGACAGCCCTCACAGATACGCAGTATTTT.

This clonotype was counted many times. This beta chain lies outside the target of a library built for alpha chains; its clone size means little. The chain carries TRBV5-1 and TRBJ2-3; 8 positions agree with TRBD1. The CDR3 extends over 15 amino acids. V lost 0 bases to trimming and J lost 2 bases; unmatched junction nucleotides: 2. CDR1 and CDR2 (germline): SGHRS, YFSETQ. CDR3 sequence reads: CASSLGGQDTDTQYF. The CDR3 DNA reads as TGCGCCAGCAGCTTGGGGGGACAGGACACAGATACGCAGTATTTT. Full variable domain (remainder filled in from reference TRBV5-1 and TRBJ2-3): KAGVTQTPRYLIKTRGQQVTLSCSPISGHRSVSWYQQTPGQGLQFLFEYFSETQRNKGNFPGRFSGRQFSNSRSEMNVSTLELGDSALYLCASSLGGQDTDTQYFGPGTRLTVL.

This clonotype was counted many times. This beta chain is a stray sequence in a library constructed for alpha chains; its clone size is not meaningful. This sequence joins TRBV18 and TRBJ1-1, with D possibly being TRBD1 (6 bases). The CDR3 is 15 residues long. Germline CDR1 KGHSH, CDR2 LQKENI. Deletions cut 3 bases from V and 4 bases from J, with 15 bases between. CDR3 sequence (DNA): TGTGCCAGCTCACCTCAGGGAGGAGGGGGCACTGAAGCTTTCTTT. This codes for CASSPQGGGGTEAFF.

This clonotype has at least ten counts. Within a library made for alpha chains, this beta chain is off target, and its count is uninformative. V and J are TRBV7-9 and TRBJ2-7; the D is unclear. CDR1 and CDR2 from the germline V gene are SEHNR and FQNEAQ (reference sequence). Trimming took off 1 base at V and 2 bases at J, with 3 bases between the two ends. The CDR3 totals 12 residues. CDR3 nucleotides: TGTGCCAGCAGCTTAGGGGCCTACGAGCAGTACTTC. Its translation is CASSLGAYEQYF.

This clonotype was observed many times. This beta chain appears as a stray read in a library generated for alpha chains; its size is not informative. The chain joins TRBV6-1 to TRBJ1-2; D remains ambiguous. Germline-derived CDR1 and CDR2 are MNHNS and SASEGT. With 6 bases removed from V and 7 bases from J, the gap between germline ends came to 9 bases. CDR3 size: 11 residues. The CDR3 nucleotides are TGTGCCAGCAGGGACTCGCTTGGCTACACCTTC. This encodes CASRDSLGYTF.

This clonotype was detected many times. The library was prepared for alpha chains; this beta chain is a stray read, so its frequency means little. The CDR3 reads CASSRLLRGQPQHF. As DNA, the CDR3 is TGTGCCAGCAGTCGACTTCTGAGGGGTCAGCCCCAGCATTTT. The V call is TRBV12-3 or TRBV12-4, the J call TRBJ1-5, with D perhaps TRBD1 (5 bases). The CDR3 sequence is 14 residues long. V lost 5 bases and J 6 bases, leaving 14 bases between the germline ends.

This clonotype was counted ten times or more. Found in a library prepared for alpha chains, this beta chain is an off-target read, and its abundance has little meaning. V is TRBV12-3 or TRBV12-4 and J is TRBJ2-4; no clear D gene. CDR3 length: 14 amino acids. V was shortened by 7 bases and J by 6 bases, with 16 bases between the two germline ends. The CDR3 DNA is TGTGCCAGCACCCCCGGCGGCCCAGGAAACATTCAGTACTTC. It codes for CASTPGGPGNIQYF.

This clonotype was observed at least ten times. This beta chain turned up in a library designed for alpha chains; as an off-target read, its abundance says little. V usage is TRBV5-1 and J usage is TRBJ1-5; no firm D call. Trimming shortened V by 0 bases and J by 1 base, and 14 bases separated the two germline ends. CDR3 length equals 17 residues. CDR1 is SGHRS and CDR2 is YFSETQ in the germline V gene. DNA for the CDR3: TGCGCCAGCAGCTTGGGCCCGGGAGTGGGGAGCAATCAGCCCCAGCATTTT. Residues: CASSLGPGVGSNQPQHF.

Ten or more counts support this clonotype. Within a library made for alpha chains, this beta chain is off target, and its count is uninformative. V is TRBV7-3 and J is TRBJ2-3; 8 bases are a match to TRBD2. The germline gives CDR1 SGHTA, CDR2 FQGTGA. The length of the CDR3 is 17 residues. Trimming at V came to 1 base and at J to 2 bases, leaving 8 bases not matched to a gene. DNA for the CDR3: TGTGCCAGCAGCTTAAGGGTCGCGGGAGGCCCCACAGATACGCAGTATTTT. It encodes CASSLRVAGGPTDTQYF. The whole variable domain, remainder taken from reference TRBV7-3 and TRBJ2-3, is GAGVSQTPSNKVTEKGKYVELRCDPISGHTALYWYRQSLGQGPEFLIYFQGTGAADDSGLPNDRFFAVRPEGSVSTLKIQRTERGDSAVYLCASSLRVAGGPTDTQYFGPGTRLTVL.

This clonotype appeared many times. For a library built for alpha chains, this beta chain is a stray read; little rests on its size. This rearrangement joins TRBV5-6 to TRBJ2-5; no firm D call. Germline V gene data show CDR1 as SGHDT and CDR2 as YYEEEE. The CDR3 sequence is 13 residues long. V lost 2 bases and J lost 2, with 7 bases in between. For the CDR3, the DNA is TGTGCCAGCAGCTTTTCAGCACAAGAGACCCAGTACTTC. It specifies CASSFSAQETQYF.